One and the same sample provided the 6 T cell receptor beta chains below, sequenced in a study of blood T cell repertoires in COVID-19 (dated by TCRdb to about 2020). The library relied on the immunoSEQ multiplex PCR assay. The table comes from immuneACCESS by way of TCRdb, which keeps in-frame sequences with V and J called. Part of the clones is missing from these tables; in studies checked, under half for an unresolved V gene and the rest for unknown reasons. The sample table lists about 220,000 clones, roughly 80% of them with a count of one. The ten largest clones capture nearly 20% of the sample. Input material: peripheral blood. The origin of the receptors is a young man with active or convalescent COVID-19.

The V and J genes are TRBV11-2 and TRBJ2-7; 9 positions agree with TRBD2. The germline V gene encodes CDR1 SGHAT and CDR2 FQNNGV. The CDR3 length is 14 residues. J was trimmed by 2 bases and V by 5 bases; bases with no gene match: 4. The CDR3 loop reads CASSISGGTYEQYF. Here the CDR3 DNA reads TGTGCCAGCAGCATTAGCGGGGGCACCTACGAGCAGTACTTC.

A few counts support this clone. V and J are TRBV7-9 and TRBJ1-2; tentative D call: TRBD1 (6 bases). V was clipped by 5 bases and J by 1 base, with 14 bases between them. The CDR3 totals 15 residues. Germline CDR1 and CDR2: SEHNR and FQNEAQ (reference sequence). CDR3 in amino acids: CASSPSQGVNYGYTF. The CDR3 nucleotides read TGTGCCAGCAGCCCTTCACAGGGAGTTAACTATGGCTACACCTTC.

The chain combines TRBV7-2 with TRBJ2-5; 8 bases agree with TRBD2. The CDR3 totals 16 residues. Germline-derived CDR1 and CDR2 are SGHTA and FQGNSA. The V segment lost 3 bases and the J segment 3 bases; nucleotides outside the gene matches: 9. The CDR3 here is CASSFSGGIVKETQYF. The CDR3 DNA reads TGTGCCAGCAGCTTTTCGGGGGGGATTGTTAAAGAGACCCAGTACTTC.

This rearrangement joins TRBV7-6 to TRBJ2-3; D is uncertain. Germline V CDR1 and CDR2: SGHVS, FNYEAQ. The V end lost 3 bases, the J end lost 0 bases, and 10 bases lay between the germline ends. The CDR3 is 15 amino acids. This CDR3 reads CASSLRLSSTDTQYF. In nucleotides, the CDR3 is TGTGCCAGCAGCTTGAGGCTCTCTAGCACAGATACGCAGTATTTT.

V is TRBV5-1 and J is TRBJ2-2; TRBD2 might be the D (7 bases). The CDR3 consists of 14 residues. Trimming removed 3 bases from V and 3 bases from J, with 9 bases in between. The germline V gene has CDR1 SGHRS and CDR2 YFSETQ. The CDR3 spells CASSWGGDTGELFF. The CDR3 DNA sequence: TGCGCCAGCAGCTGGGGGGGCGACACCGGGGAGCTGTTTTTT.

The rearrangement joins TRBV7-2 to TRBJ1-5; TRBD1 aligns across 7 bases. V gave up 5 bases and J gave up 7 bases; unmatched junction bases: 8. Germline assignment: CDR1 SGHTA and CDR2 FQGNSA. This CDR3 region has 14 residues. CDR3 coding DNA: TGTGCCAGCAGCACTAGACAGGGACACCAGCCCCAGCATTTT. This encodes CASSTRQGHQPQHF.